These 30 T cell receptor beta chains were all obtained from the same sample, sequenced in a study of T cells in Graves' hyperthyroidism and ophthalmopathy. RNA transcripts served as the template for amplifying TCR beta CDR3 regions. TCR CDR3 regions were first amplified by RT-PCR with HTBI primers. TCRdb called the multiplex PCR reads again in MiXCR, with one record for every CDR3 protein. The sample includes around 300,000 distinct CDR3 sequences, roughly 13% of them seen just once. The sample comprised blood. These receptors were obtained from a woman aged 40 to 50 with Graves' ophthalmopathy.

This clonotype occurred many times. As DNA, the CDR3 is TGTGCCAGCAGTTGGGACTTAAACAATGAGCAGTTCTTC. This sequence encodes CASSWDLNNEQFF. This rearrangement joins TRBV27 to TRBJ2-1; a possible D gene is TRBD2 (6 bases). The V gene lost 4 bases and the J gene lost 5 bases, with 9 bases spanning the gap. CDR3 size: 13 residues. CDR1 is MNHEY, CDR2 SMNVEV, per germline (reference sequence).

This clonotype was counted ten times or more. The chain links TRBV10-3 to TRBJ2-5; 11 nucleotides align to TRBD2. Germline CDR1 is ENHRY and CDR2 is SYGVKD. V trimming: 3 bases; J trimming: 5 bases; junction bases outside the gene matches: 5. CDR3 length equals 15 residues. CDR3 in DNA: TGTGCCATCAGTGAAGTAGCGGGGGGGCCTGAGACCCAGTACTTC. Protein sequence: CAISEVAGGPETQYF.

The chain combines TRBV5-1 with TRBJ1-2; TRBD1 matches 9 bases. Germline CDR1 is SGHRS and CDR2 is YFSETQ. The CDR3 spans 14 residues. Trimming at V came to 6 bases and at J to 8 bases, leaving 11 bases not matched to a gene. The DNA for the CDR3 is TGCGCCAGCAAAACCCCGGGGACAGGGAGCGGCTACACCTTC. Amino acid sequence: CASKTPGTGSGYTF.

This clonotype appeared a few times. The chain employs TRBV3-1 and TRBJ2-1; 7 bases map to TRBD2. This CDR3 comprises 13 residues. CDR1 and CDR2 (germline): LGHDT, YNNKEL (reference sequence). V trimming: 5 bases; J trimming: 6 bases; junction bases outside the gene matches: 4. The CDR3 nucleotides read TGTGCCAGCAGCAAAGCGGGAACCAATGAGCAGTTCTTC. Protein: CASSKAGTNEQFF.

The chain uses TRBV5-8 and TRBJ1-6; D gene ambiguous. The germline V gene encodes CDR1 SGHTS and CDR2 YDEGEE. This CDR3 is 13 amino acids long. Trimming left V 3 bases short and J 8 bases short, with 9 bases between. The DNA for the CDR3 is TGTGCCAGCAGCTCTACAGTACATTCACCCCTCCACTTT. Its translation is CASSSTVHSPLHF. The complete variable domain, with remaining parts taken from reference TRBV5-8 and TRBJ1-6, reads EAGVTQSPTHLIKTRGQQATLRCSPISGHTSVYWYQQALGLGLQFLLWYDEGEERNRGNFPPRFSGRQFPNYSSELNVNALELEDSALYLCASSSTVHSPLHFGNGTRLTVT.

Many counts were recorded for this clonotype. The genes are TRBV27 and TRBJ1-2, with a tentative D call TRBD1 (5 bases). CDR1 and CDR2 from the germline V gene are MNHEY and SMNVEV (reference sequence). The length of the CDR3 is 12 residues. V lost 8 bases to trimming and J lost 4 bases, with 11 bases between them. The CDR3, as DNA: TGTGCCAGCTATGACAGATCCTATGGCTACACCTTC. The encoded protein is CASYDRSYGYTF.

This chain joins TRBV27 and TRBJ2-3; 7 nucleotides match TRBD1. Trimming took 5 bases from V and 4 from J; bases not matched to a gene: 9. Germline lookup yields CDR1 MNHEY and CDR2 SMNVEV (reference sequence). The CDR3 is 15 amino acids. The CDR3 here is CASSVRDSGADTQYF. Written as DNA, the CDR3 is TGTGCCAGCAGTGTCCGGGACAGTGGGGCAGATACGCAGTATTTT.

This clonotype appeared many times. The rearrangement uses TRBV6-6 and TRBJ1-1, with D perhaps matching TRBD1 (5 bases). The CDR3 runs 16 residues. The V end lost 0 bases, the J end lost 4 bases, and 15 bases lay between the germline ends. CDR1 and CDR2 from the germline V gene are MNHNY and SVGAGI (reference sequence). The CDR3 sequence is CASSYSTGTVGTEAFF. As DNA, the CDR3 is TGTGCCAGCAGTTACTCTACAGGTACTGTTGGCACTGAAGCTTTCTTT.

This clonotype was counted many times. The chain employs TRBV28 and TRBJ1-5; the D is unclear. The CDR3 spans 18 residues. The V and J ends lost 4 bases and 0 bases respectively, with 19 bases between them. Germline V lookup: CDR1 MDHEN, CDR2 SYDVKM. CDR3 coding DNA: TGTGCCAGCAGTTCGGCGGACCCCGCGGCCTATAGCAATCAGCCCCAGCATTTT. It yields the protein CASSSADPAAYSNQPQHF.

The sample holds many counts of this clonotype. V usage is TRBV24-1 and J usage is TRBJ1-4; D gene unclear. In germline, CDR1 is KGHDR, CDR2 SFDVKD. The germline V and J ends were trimmed by 3 bases and 8 bases, with 9 bases remaining between them. CDR3 size: 13 residues. In DNA form, the CDR3 reads TGTGCCACCAGTGATGGACCGGGAGAAAAACTGTTTTTT. Residues: CATSDGPGEKLFF.

The V gene is TRBV20-1, the J gene TRBJ2-7; D possibly corresponds to TRBD2 (7 bases). The CDR3 extends over 15 amino acids. Germline V gene data show CDR1 as DFQATT and CDR2 as SNEGSKA (reference sequence). Trimming took 5 bases from V and 7 from J, leaving 24 bases between them. The CDR3 protein is CSALALGGGPGEQYF. DNA of the CDR3: TGCAGTGCTCTAGCCCTAGGGGGAGGGCCTGGGGAGCAGTACTTC.

This clonotype was picked up many times. This chain links TRBV10-1 with TRBJ2-7; perhaps TRBD2 as D (5 bases). The CDR3 sequence is 11 residues long. Germline V gene lookup returns CDR1 WNHNN and CDR2 SYGVQD (reference sequence). Trimming removed 8 bases at V and 6 bases at J, with 11 bases between. CDR3 coding DNA: TGCGCCAGCTCGGCGGGCAGCGAGCAGTACTTC. Encoded protein: CASSAGSEQYF.

The sample holds a few counts of this clonotype. The chain links TRBV18 to TRBJ1-1; D not resolved. Germline assignment: CDR1 KGHSH and CDR2 LQKENI. Trimming shortened V by 1 base and J by 4 bases, and 16 bases separated the two germline ends. The CDR3 sequence is 16 residues long. As DNA, the CDR3 is TGTGCCAGCTCACCACGCGACAAGACAAAGGGCACTGAAGCTTTCTTT. Its translation: CASSPRDKTKGTEAFF. The full variable domain, completed using reference TRBV18 and TRBJ1-1, is NAGVMQNPRHLVRRRGQEARLRCSPMKGHSHVYWYRQLPEEGLKFMVYLQKENIIDESGMPKERFSAEFPKEGPSILRIQQVVRGDSAAYFCASSPRDKTKGTEAFFGQGTRLTVV.

This clonotype was detected only a few times. V gene TRBV27 combines with J gene TRBJ1-3, with D unresolved. This CDR3 is 14 amino acids long. CDR1 and CDR2 from the germline V gene are MNHEY and SMNVEV (reference sequence). The germline V and J ends were trimmed by 3 bases and 0 bases, with 6 bases remaining between them. The CDR3 here is CASSFSRSGNTIYF. The CDR3 DNA reads TGTGCCAGCAGTTTTTCTCGCTCTGGAAACACCATATATTTT.

This clonotype was counted at least ten times. The chain recombines TRBV11-2 with TRBJ2-1; D ambiguous. V was shortened by 5 bases and J by 3 bases, with 14 bases between the two germline ends. The CDR3 loop spans 15 amino acids. Germline CDR1 and CDR2: SGHAT and FQNNGV. The DNA for the CDR3 is TGTGCCAGCAGCCCAGTGGACCAAAACTACAATGAGCAGTTCTTC. The encoded protein is CASSPVDQNYNEQFF.

This clonotype was seen at least ten times. This chain links TRBV6-1 with TRBJ2-6, with D hard to call. The CDR3 extends over 13 amino acids. V lost 7 bases and J lost 1, with 5 bases in between. From germline, CDR1 is MNHNS and CDR2 SASEGT. Here the CDR3 reads CASTKSGANVLTF. The CDR3 bases are TGTGCCAGCACCAAATCTGGGGCCAACGTCCTGACTTTC.

The chain is built from TRBV30 and TRBJ2-1; D perhaps matches TRBD2 (5 bases). Between the trimmed V and J ends, which lost 4 bases and 2 bases, there was a span of 12 bases. The germline V gene has CDR1 GTSNPN and CDR2 SVGIG (reference sequence). This CDR3 comprises 14 residues. The CDR3 loop is CAWTRGIAYNEQFF. CDR3 bases: TGTGCCTGGACCCGGGGTATAGCCTACAATGAGCAGTTCTTC.

This clonotype was counted a few times. This rearrangement joins TRBV29-1 to TRBJ1-2, with D possibly matching TRBD1 (5 bases). CDR1 is SQVTM, CDR2 ANQGSEA, per germline. CDR3 length: 14 residues. The ends were cut back, 5 bases at V and 3 bases at J, with 16 bases in the middle. CDR3 in amino acids: CSVSPREDYYGYTF. The CDR3 DNA sequence: TGCAGCGTTTCCCCCAGGGAGGATTACTATGGCTACACCTTC.

The table lists this clonotype with many counts. This rearrangement joins TRBV20-1 to TRBJ1-1, with 9 bases lining up with TRBD1. This CDR3 is 18 amino acids long. V lost 0 bases to trimming and J lost 4 bases; unmatched junction nucleotides: 15. CDR1 and CDR2 (germline): DFQATT, SNEGSKA (reference sequence). Written as DNA, the CDR3 is TGCAGTGCTAGAGACCCAGGGACAGGGAGCTGGCTGGGCACTGAAGCTTTCTTT. Protein product: CSARDPGTGSWLGTEAFF.

The sample holds many counts of this clonotype. This sequence joins TRBV7-9 and TRBJ1-2; 8 bases align to TRBD1. J lost 4 bases, V lost 4 bases, and 5 bases had no gene match. The CDR3 runs 14 residues. Germline-derived CDR1 and CDR2 are SEHNR and FQNEAQ (reference sequence). As DNA, the CDR3 is TGTGCCAGCAGCTACCGCACAGGGGGCTATGGCTACACCTTC. Its protein product is CASSYRTGGYGYTF.

The chain uses TRBV28 and TRBJ1-3, with 8 bases lining up with TRBD1. Per germline, CDR1 MDHEN and CDR2 SYDVKM. This CDR3 spans 17 amino acids. Losses at the gene ends were 6 bases for V and 0 bases for J; bases not matched to a gene: 10. The DNA for the CDR3 is TGTGCCAGCAGACTAGGACAGGGCTTTAGCTCTGGAAACACCATATATTTT. This sequence encodes CASRLGQGFSSGNTIYF. The whole variable domain, filled in from reference TRBV28 and TRBJ1-3, reads DVKVTQSSRYLVKRTGEKVFLECVQDMDHENMFWYRQDPGLGLRLIYFSYDVKMKEKGDIPEGYSVSREKKERFSLILESASTNQTSMYLCASRLGQGFSSGNTIYFGEGSWLTVV.

J is TRBJ2-3 and V is TRBV29-1; D not certain. This CDR3 region has 18 residues. Germline V gives CDR1 SQVTM, CDR2 ANQGSEA. V lost 0 bases and J 0 bases, leaving 19 bases between the germline ends. The CDR3 sequence: CSVEDLRGNIESTDTQYF. The CDR3 nucleotides read TGCAGCGTTGAAGATCTTCGAGGTAATATAGAAAGCACAGATACGCAGTATTTT.

This clonotype was found a few times. This chain links TRBV4-1 with TRBJ2-7; 7 bases agree with TRBD1. Germline CDR1 is MGHRA and CDR2 is YSYEKL. This CDR3 region has 16 residues. The V gene end was trimmed by 3 bases and the J gene end by 5 bases; junction bases not matched to a gene: 13. The CDR3, as DNA: TGCGCCAGCAGCCAGACTCCCGAGACAGGGAAGCACGAGCAGTACTTC. Translated, it gives CASSQTPETGKHEQYF.

There are many counts of this clonotype. This chain connects TRBV7-9 to TRBJ2-7; 8 bases line up with TRBD2. Germline CDR1 is SEHNR and CDR2 is FQNEAQ (reference sequence). This CDR3 region has 14 residues. V trimming: 7 bases; J trimming: 1 base; junction bases outside the gene matches: 6. The CDR3 bases are TGTGCCAGCACTCCTTTAGCGGGATCCTACGAGCAGTACTTC. This translates into CASTPLAGSYEQYF.

This clonotype was seen a handful of times. J is TRBJ2-7 and V is TRBV19; 9 bases agree with TRBD2. The CDR3 has 16 amino acids. V dropped 3 bases and J dropped 0; count of bases not matched to a gene: 6. Germline CDR1 is LNHDA and CDR2 is SQIVND (reference sequence). CDR3 sequence reads: CASSIRASGISYEQYF. CDR3 DNA sequence: TGTGCCAGTAGTATCAGGGCTAGCGGGATCTCCTACGAGCAGTACTTC.

This clonotype has a handful of counts. The chain uses TRBV20-1 and TRBJ2-1, with a tentative D call TRBD1 (5 bases). V was clipped by 0 bases and J by 8 bases, with 14 bases between them. The germline V gene encodes CDR1 DFQATT and CDR2 SNEGSKA (reference sequence). This CDR3 spans 14 amino acids. CDR3 DNA sequence: TGCAGTGCTAGAGAACTTGGCCCCAGGGATGAGCAGTTCTTC. Encoded protein: CSARELGPRDEQFF.

The sample holds many counts of this clonotype. The gene calls are TRBV2 and TRBJ2-2; tentative D call: TRBD1 (5 bases). The CDR3 runs to 16 residues. V was cut by 5 bases and J by 6 bases, with 19 bases left in between. Germline CDR1 is SNHLY and CDR2 is FYNNEI. The CDR3, as DNA: TGTGCCAGCAGTCCTAAAAATACAGGCATCCCCGGGGAGCTGTTTTTT. This translates into CASSPKNTGIPGELFF.

A note on this clonotype: A read error may explain this, as a much larger clone is one base away. The CDR3 sequence is CASSRDSSNCGYTF. DNA for the CDR3: TGTGCCAGCAGCCGGGACAGCAGTAACTGTGGCTACACCTTC. The chain has TRBV14 and TRBJ1-2; TRBD1 aligns across 7 bases. Germline values: CDR1 SGHDN, CDR2 FVKESK. The CDR3 contains 14 residues. Based on the CDR3 plus reference TRBV14 and TRBJ1-2, the full variable domain is EAGVTQFPSHSVIEKGQTVTLRCDPISGHDNLYWYRRVMGKEIKFLLHFVKESKQDESGMPNNRFLAERTGGTYSTLKVQPAELEDSGVYFCASSRDSSNCGYTFGSGTRLTVV.

The J gene is TRBJ2-7, the V gene TRBV19; perhaps TRBD2 as D (5 bases). This CDR3 comprises 13 residues. V dropped 5 bases and J dropped 3 bases, with 11 bases sitting between them. Per germline, CDR1 LNHDA and CDR2 SQIVND (reference sequence). CDR3 amino acids: CASSPGGFYEQYF. The CDR3 region has the DNA TGTGCCAGTAGTCCCGGCGGGTTCTACGAGCAGTACTTC.

To note about this clonotype: At one of its ends the junction is not consistent with the germline gene, which may arise from a read error. This chain joins TRBV7-6 and TRBJ2-7, with no clear D. The germline gives CDR1 SGHVS, CDR2 FNYEAQ. This CDR3 region has 12 residues. The CDR3 region has the DNA TGTGCCAGCAACTTAAAGGCCAACGAGCAGTACTTC. This translates into CASNLKANEQYF.